This T cell receptor (beta chain) originates from a study of CD8 T cells in Susac syndrome. Study-wide results and caveats: The study admitted that it had a relatively small number of individuals in its TCR sequencing and HLA analysis.

About this clonotype itself: The antigen remains undetermined.

The CD8+ and CD4+ T cells were negatively isolated, with the TEMRA cells enriched by FACS. Germline V gene sequence: CDR1 LGHDT, CDR2 YNNKEL (reference sequence). V lost 1 base and J lost 6, with 10 bases in between. The CDR3 loop spans 13 amino acids. A quantity of about 0.5 to 1 ug RNA underwent reverse transcription using random hexamers. An immunoSEQ multiplex PCR generated amplified TCR beta CDR3 products spanning 54 Vbeta and 13 Jbeta. TCRdb passed the immunoSEQ multiplex PCR reads through MiXCR, listing each CDR3 protein once. The sample has roughly 130,000 distinct CDR3 sequences, 90% to 95% seen once.

The sample comprised CD4+ T cells from PBMCs. The J gene is TRBJ2-7, the V gene TRBV3-1, with D uncertain. The clonotype comes from a human donor in good health. The CDR3 here is CASSQVYSGEQYF. The CDR3 coding sequence is TGTGCCAGCAGCCAAGTTTACAGTGGCGAGCAGTACTTC.